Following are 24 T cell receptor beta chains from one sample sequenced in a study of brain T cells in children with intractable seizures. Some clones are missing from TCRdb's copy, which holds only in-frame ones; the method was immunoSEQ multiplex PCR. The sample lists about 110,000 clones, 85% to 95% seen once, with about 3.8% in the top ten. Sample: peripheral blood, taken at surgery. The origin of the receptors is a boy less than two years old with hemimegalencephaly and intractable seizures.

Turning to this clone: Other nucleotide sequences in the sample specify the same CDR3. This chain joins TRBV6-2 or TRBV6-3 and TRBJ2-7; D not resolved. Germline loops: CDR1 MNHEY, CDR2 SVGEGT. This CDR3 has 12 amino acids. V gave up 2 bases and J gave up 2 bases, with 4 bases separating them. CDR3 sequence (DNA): TGTGCCAGCAGTTACCCTCCCTACGAGCAGTACTTC. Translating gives CASSYPPYEQYF.

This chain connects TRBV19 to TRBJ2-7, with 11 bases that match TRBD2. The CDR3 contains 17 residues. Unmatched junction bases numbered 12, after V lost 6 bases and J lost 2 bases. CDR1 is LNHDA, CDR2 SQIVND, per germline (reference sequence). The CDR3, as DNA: TGTGCCAGTAGCCCTATAGCGGGAGGGCCTTTAGCCTACGAGCAGTACTTC. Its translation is CASSPIAGGPLAYEQYF.

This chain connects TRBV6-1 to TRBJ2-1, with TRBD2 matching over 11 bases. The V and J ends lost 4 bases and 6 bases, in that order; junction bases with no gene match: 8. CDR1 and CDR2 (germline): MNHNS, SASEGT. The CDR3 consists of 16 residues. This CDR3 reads CASSGWTSGRRNEQFF. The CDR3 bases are TGTGCCAGCAGTGGTTGGACTAGCGGGCGGCGCAATGAGCAGTTCTTC.

The CDR3 loop is CASSLAGQNTGELFF. CDR3 DNA sequence: TGTGCCAGCAGCTTAGCGGGACAGAACACCGGGGAGCTGTTTTTT. The chain carries TRBV7-9 and TRBJ2-2; D is perhaps TRBD1 (6 bases). This CDR3 spans 15 amino acids. In germline, CDR1 is SEHNR, CDR2 FQNEAQ (reference sequence). V was cut by 0 bases and J by 1 base, with 6 bases left in between.

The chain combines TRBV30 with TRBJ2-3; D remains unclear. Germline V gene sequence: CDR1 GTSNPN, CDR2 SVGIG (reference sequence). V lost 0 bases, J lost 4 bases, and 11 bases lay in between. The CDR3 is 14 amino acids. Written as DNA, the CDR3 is TGTGCCTGGAGTGTAAACCCTAGGGCAGATACGCAGTATTTT. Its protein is CAWSVNPRADTQYF.

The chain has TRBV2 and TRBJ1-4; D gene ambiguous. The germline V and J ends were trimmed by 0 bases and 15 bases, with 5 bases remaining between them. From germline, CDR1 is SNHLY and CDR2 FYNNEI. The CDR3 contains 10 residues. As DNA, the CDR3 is TGTGCCAGCAGTGAAGCCGAGATGTTTTTT. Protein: CASSEAEMFF.

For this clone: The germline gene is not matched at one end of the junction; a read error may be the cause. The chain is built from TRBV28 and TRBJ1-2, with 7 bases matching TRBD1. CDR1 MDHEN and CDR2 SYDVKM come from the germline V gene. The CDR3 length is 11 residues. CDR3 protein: CASSYFGTALF. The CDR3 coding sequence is TGTGCCAGCAGTTACTTCGGGACAGCCCTCTTC.

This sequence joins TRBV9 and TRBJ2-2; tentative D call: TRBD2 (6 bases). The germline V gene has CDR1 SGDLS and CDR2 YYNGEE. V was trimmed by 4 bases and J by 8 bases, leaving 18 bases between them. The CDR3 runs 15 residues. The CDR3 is CASSPRGREAGELFF. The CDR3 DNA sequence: TGTGCCAGCAGCCCGAGAGGGCGGGAAGCTGGGGAGCTGTTTTTT.

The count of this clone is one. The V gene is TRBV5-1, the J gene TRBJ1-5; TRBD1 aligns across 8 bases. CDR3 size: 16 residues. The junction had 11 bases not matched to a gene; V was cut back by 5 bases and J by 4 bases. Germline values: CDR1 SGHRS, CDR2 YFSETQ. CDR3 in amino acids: CASSSGQGGLNQPQHF. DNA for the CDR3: TGCGCCAGCAGTTCAGGACAGGGTGGGCTGAATCAGCCCCAGCATTTT.

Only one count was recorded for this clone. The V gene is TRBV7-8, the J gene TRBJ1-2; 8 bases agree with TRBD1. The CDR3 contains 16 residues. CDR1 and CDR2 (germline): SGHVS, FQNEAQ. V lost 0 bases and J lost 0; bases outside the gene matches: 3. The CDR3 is CASSLAGQVANYGYTF. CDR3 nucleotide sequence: TGTGCCAGCAGCTTAGCGGGACAGGTCGCTAACTATGGCTACACCTTC.

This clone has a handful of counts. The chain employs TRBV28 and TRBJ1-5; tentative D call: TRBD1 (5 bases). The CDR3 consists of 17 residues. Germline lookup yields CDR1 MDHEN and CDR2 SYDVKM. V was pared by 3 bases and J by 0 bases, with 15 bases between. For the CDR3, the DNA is TGTGCCAGCAGTTTTATGCCGGGACTGAATAGCAATCAGCCCCAGCATTTT. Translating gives CASSFMPGLNSNQPQHF. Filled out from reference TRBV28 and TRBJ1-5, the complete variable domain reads DVKVTQSSRYLVKRTGEKVFLECVQDMDHENMFWYRQDPGLGLRLIYFSYDVKMKEKGDIPEGYSVSREKKERFSLILESASTNQTSMYLCASSFMPGLNSNQPQHFGDGTRLSIL.

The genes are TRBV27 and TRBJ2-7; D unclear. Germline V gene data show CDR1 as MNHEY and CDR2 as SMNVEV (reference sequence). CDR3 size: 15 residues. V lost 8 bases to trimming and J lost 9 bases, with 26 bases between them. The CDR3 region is CASGTSRVVQKGQYF. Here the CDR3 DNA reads TGTGCCAGCGGAACCTCTAGAGTGGTACAGAAGGGGCAGTACTTC.

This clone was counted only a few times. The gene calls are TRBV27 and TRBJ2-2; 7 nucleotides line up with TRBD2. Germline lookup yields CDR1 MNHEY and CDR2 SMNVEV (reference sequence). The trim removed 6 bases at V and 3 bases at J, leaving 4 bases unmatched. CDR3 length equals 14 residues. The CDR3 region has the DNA TGTGCCAGCAGCACTAGCGCAGACACCGGGGAGCTGTTTTTT. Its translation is CASSTSADTGELFF.

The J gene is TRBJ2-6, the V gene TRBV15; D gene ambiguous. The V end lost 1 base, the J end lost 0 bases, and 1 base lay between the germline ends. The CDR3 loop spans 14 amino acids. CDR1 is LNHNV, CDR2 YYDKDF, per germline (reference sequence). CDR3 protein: CATSRGSGANVLTF. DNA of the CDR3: TGTGCCACCAGCAGAGGCTCTGGGGCCAACGTCCTGACTTTC.

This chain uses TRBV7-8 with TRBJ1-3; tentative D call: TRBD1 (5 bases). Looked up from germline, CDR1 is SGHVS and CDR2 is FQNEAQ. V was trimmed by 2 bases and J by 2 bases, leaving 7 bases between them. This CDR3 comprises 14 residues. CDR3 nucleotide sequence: TGTGCCAGCAGCTTAACGGGGGCTGGAAACACCATATATTTT. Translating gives CASSLTGAGNTIYF. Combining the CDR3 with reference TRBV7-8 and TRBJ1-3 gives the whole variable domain GAGVSQSPRYKVAKRGQDVALRCDPISGHVSLFWYQQALGQGPEFLTYFQNEAQLDKSGLPSDRFFAERPEGSVSTLKIQRTQQEDSAVYLCASSLTGAGNTIYFGEGSWLTVV.

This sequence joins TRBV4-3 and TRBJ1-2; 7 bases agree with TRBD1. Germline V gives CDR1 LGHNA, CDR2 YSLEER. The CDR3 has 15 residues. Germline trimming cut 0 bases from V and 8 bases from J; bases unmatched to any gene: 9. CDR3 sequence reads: CASSQETGRTSGYTF. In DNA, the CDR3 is TGCGCCAGCAGCCAAGAGACAGGGCGGACTTCGGGCTACACCTTC.

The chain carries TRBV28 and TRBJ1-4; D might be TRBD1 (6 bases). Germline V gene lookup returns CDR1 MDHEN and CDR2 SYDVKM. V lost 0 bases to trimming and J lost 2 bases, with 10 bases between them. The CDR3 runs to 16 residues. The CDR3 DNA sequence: TGTGCCAGCAGTTTATGGATGGGGGGCACTAATGAAAAACTGTTTTTT. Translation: CASSLWMGGTNEKLFF.

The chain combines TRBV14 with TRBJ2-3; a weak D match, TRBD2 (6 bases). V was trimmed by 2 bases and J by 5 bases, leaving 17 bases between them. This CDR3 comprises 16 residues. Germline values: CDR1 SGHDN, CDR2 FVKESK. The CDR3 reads CASSQFPGLPQDTQYF. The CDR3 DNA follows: TGTGCCAGCAGCCAATTCCCGGGACTCCCCCAAGATACGCAGTATTTT.

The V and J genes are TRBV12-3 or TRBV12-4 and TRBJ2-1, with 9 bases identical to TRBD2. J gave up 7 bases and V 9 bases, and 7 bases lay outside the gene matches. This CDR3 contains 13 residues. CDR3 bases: TGTGCCAGGCGGGAGGGCCTCGTGAATGAGCAGTTCTTC. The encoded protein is CARREGLVNEQFF.

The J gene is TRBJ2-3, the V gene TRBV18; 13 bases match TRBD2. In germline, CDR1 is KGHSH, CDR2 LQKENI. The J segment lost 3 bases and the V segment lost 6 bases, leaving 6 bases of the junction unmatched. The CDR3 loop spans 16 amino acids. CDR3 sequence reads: CASSKLAGGPTDTQYF. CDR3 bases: TGTGCCAGCTCGAAACTAGCGGGAGGGCCAACAGATACGCAGTATTTT. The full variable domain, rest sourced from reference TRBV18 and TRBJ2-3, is NAGVMQNPRHLVRRRGQEARLRCSPMKGHSHVYWYRQLPEEGLKFMVYLQKENIIDESGMPKERFSAEFPKEGPSILRIQQVVRGDSAAYFCASSKLAGGPTDTQYFGPGTRLTVL.

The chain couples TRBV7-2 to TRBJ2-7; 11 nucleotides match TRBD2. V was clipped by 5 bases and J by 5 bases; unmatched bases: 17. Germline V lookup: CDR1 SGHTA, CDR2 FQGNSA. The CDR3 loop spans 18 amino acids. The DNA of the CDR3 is TGTGCCAGCAGCCAGGCTATTGTCCTAGCGGGAGGTCTAGACGAGCAGTACTTC. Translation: CASSQAIVLAGGLDEQYF.

The CDR3 sequence: CSAAVLLEQYF. CDR3 sequence (DNA): TGCAGCGCTGCGGTTCTCCTCGAGCAGTACTTC. The V gene is TRBV29-1, the J gene TRBJ2-7; D ambiguous. The CDR3 is 11 amino acids. Germline CDR1 and CDR2: SQVTM and ANQGSEA. V was pared by 7 bases and J by 6 bases, with 13 bases between.

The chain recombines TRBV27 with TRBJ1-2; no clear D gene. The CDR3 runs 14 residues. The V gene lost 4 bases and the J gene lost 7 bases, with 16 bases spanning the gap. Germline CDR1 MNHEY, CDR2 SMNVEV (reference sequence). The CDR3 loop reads CASSSPVGLGGYTF. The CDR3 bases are TGTGCCAGCAGTTCCCCAGTGGGGTTGGGTGGCTACACCTTC.

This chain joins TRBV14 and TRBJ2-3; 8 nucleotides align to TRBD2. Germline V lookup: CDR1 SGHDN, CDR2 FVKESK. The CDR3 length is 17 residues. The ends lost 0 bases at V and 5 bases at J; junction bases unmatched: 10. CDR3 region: CASSQDGGSGSGDTQYF. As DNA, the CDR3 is TGTGCCAGCAGCCAAGATGGCGGGAGCGGGAGTGGAGATACGCAGTATTTT.